This T cell receptor beta chain derives from a study of CD4+ T cells in melanoma. Study results and caveats: Diverse differentiation states were reported for melanoma neoantigen-specific CD4+ T cells. CD8+ T cell, macrophage and B cell function reportedly correlated with neoantigen-specific CD4+ T cells.

The sample holds many counts of this clone. Antigen specificity is unknown. Repertoires were generated with immunoSEQ multiplex PCR, while TCRdb's copy carries only in-frame clones and drops some. The sample has tens of thousands of clones, approximately 70% seen once; the top ten hold 4.5% to 5.5%. Germline V gene data show CDR1 as MNHNY and CDR2 as SVGAGI (reference sequence). CDR3 length equals 16 residues. V lost 5 bases to trimming and J lost 4 bases; unmatched junction nucleotides: 8. This clonotype was obtained from a human donor with melanoma. V and J are TRBV6-6 and TRBJ1-6; 7 nucleotides agree with TRBD1. Material for sequencing was tumor tissue. CDR3 sequence (DNA): TGTGCCAGCAGTCAAACAGGGGATCAGTATAATTCACCCCTCCACTTT. This codes for CASSQTGDQYNSPLHF.